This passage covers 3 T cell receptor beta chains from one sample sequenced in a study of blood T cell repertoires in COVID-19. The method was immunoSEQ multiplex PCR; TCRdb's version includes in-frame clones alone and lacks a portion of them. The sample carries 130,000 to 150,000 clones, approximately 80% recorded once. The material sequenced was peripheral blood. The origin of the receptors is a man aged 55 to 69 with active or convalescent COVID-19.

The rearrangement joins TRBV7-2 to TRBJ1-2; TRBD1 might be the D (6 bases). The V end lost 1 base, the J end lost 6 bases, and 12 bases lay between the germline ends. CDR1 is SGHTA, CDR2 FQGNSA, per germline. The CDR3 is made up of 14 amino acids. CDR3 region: CASSLENRDHGYTF. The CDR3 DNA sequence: TGTGCCAGCAGCTTAGAAAACAGGGACCATGGCTACACCTTC.

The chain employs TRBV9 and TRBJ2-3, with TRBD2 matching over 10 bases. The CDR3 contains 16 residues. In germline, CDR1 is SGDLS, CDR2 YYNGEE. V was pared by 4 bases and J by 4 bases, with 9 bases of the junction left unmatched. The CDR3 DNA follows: TGTGCCAGCAGCCCCCGGCTAGCGGGAGCGGCAGATACGCAGTATTTT. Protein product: CASSPRLAGAADTQYF.

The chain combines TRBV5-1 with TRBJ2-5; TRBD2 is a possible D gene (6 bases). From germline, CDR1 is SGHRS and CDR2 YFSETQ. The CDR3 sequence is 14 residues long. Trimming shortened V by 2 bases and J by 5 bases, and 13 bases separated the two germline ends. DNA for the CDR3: TGCGCCAGCAGCTTAGGACTGGGGAGGGAGACCCAGTACTTC. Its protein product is CASSLGLGRETQYF. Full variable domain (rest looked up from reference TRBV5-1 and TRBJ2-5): KAGVTQTPRYLIKTRGQQVTLSCSPISGHRSVSWYQQTPGQGLQFLFEYFSETQRNKGNFPGRFSGRQFSNSRSEMNVSTLELGDSALYLCASSLGLGRETQYFGPGTRLLVL.